This TCR beta chain was retrieved from a study of T-cell memory formation after mild COVID-19. V lost 0 bases and J lost 4, with 16 bases in between. Germline CDR1 and CDR2: SEHNR and FQNEAQ (reference sequence). This CDR3 contains 17 residues. TCRdb recomputed calls from the 5' RACE reads with MiXCR, one row per CDR3 protein. The table includes 200,000 to 300,000 distinct CDR3 sequences, around 17% detected once. This TCR came from a man between 18 and 29 years old who had mild COVID-19 (a few samples of this study predate the infection). Cell type and time point are not known. The chain combines TRBV7-9 with TRBJ1-5; TRBD1 might be the D (6 bases). The sequenced sample was PBMCs or a T cell subset sorted from them (not recorded which). The CDR3 DNA reads TGTGCCAGCAGCTTAGCGGACAGCTCCGATTTAAATCAGCCCCAGCATTTT. This codes for CASSLADSSDLNQPQHF.